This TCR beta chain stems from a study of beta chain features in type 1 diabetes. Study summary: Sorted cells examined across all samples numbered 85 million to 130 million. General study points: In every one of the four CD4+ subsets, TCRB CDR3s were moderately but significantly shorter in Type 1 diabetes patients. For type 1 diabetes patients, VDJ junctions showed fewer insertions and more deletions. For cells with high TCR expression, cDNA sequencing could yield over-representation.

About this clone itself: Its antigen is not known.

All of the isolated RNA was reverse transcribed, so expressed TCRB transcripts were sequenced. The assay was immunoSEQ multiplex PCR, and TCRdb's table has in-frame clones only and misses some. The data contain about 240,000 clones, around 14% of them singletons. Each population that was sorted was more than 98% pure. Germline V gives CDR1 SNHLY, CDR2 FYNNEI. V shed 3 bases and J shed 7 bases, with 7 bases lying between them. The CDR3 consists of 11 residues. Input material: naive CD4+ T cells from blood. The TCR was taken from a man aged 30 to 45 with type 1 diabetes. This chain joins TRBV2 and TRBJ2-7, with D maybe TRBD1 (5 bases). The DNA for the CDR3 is TGTGCCAGCAGTGACAGGGATGAGCAGTACTTC. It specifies CASSDRDEQYF.